The 25 T cell receptor beta chains presented below share a single source sample, sequenced in a study of blood T cell repertoires in COVID-19. Data came from immunoSEQ multiplex PCR; TCRdb stores just in-frame clones and leaves some out. The table includes under 350,000 clones, roughly 90% detected once. What was sequenced was peripheral blood. Receptor source: a man aged 40-49 years with acute or convalescent COVID-19.

The gene calls are TRBV9 and TRBJ1-2; D is undetermined. The V end was cut by 0 bases, the J end by 3 bases, with 9 bases between. The length of the CDR3 is 14 residues. Germline CDR1 and CDR2: SGDLS and YYNGEE. The chain's CDR3 is CASSVGVADYGYTF. CDR3 DNA: TGTGCCAGCAGCGTAGGGGTAGCGGACTATGGCTACACCTTC.

This clone occurred once. The V and J genes are TRBV9 and TRBJ1-2; D is undetermined. Looked up from germline, CDR1 is SGDLS and CDR2 is YYNGEE. V was shortened by 0 bases and J by 4 bases, with 13 bases between the two germline ends. The CDR3 consists of 15 residues. The DNA of the CDR3 is TGTGCCAGCAGCGTAGGCGGAGCCGTCGGCTATGGCTACACCTTC. This sequence encodes CASSVGGAVGYGYTF.

This chain uses TRBV9 with TRBJ2-3, with 8 bases matching TRBD2. CDR1 is SGDLS and CDR2 is YYNGEE in the germline V gene. The ends lost 10 bases at V and 6 bases at J; junction bases unmatched: 10. CDR3 length: 13 residues. CDR3 sequence: CASSRGGRDTQYF. In nucleotides, the CDR3 is TGTGCCTCCTCCCGGGGGGGCAGGGATACGCAGTATTTT.

This clone is a singleton in its sample. The chain carries TRBV6-5 and TRBJ1-5; D gene ambiguous. Trimming pared 4 bases from V and 0 bases from J, leaving 4 bases between. Looked up from germline, CDR1 is MNHEY and CDR2 is SVGAGI. This CDR3 has 13 residues. CDR3 in amino acids: CASSFSSNQPQHF. The CDR3 coding sequence is TGTGCCAGCAGTTTCAGTAGCAATCAGCCCCAGCATTTT.

The chain joins TRBV7-9 to TRBJ2-2; TRBD1 matches 7 bases. The germline V gene encodes CDR1 SEHNR and CDR2 FQNEAQ (reference sequence). The CDR3 is 14 amino acids. The trim removed 3 bases at V and 8 bases at J, leaving 6 bases unmatched. The CDR3 here is CASSFNRGVGELFF. The CDR3 region has the DNA TGTGCCAGCAGCTTCAACAGGGGAGTTGGGGAGCTGTTTTTT.

The chain employs TRBV10-1 and TRBJ2-2; D perhaps matches TRBD1 (5 bases). CDR1 and CDR2 from the germline V gene are WNHNN and SYGVQD (reference sequence). The germline V and J ends were trimmed by 3 bases and 4 bases, with 12 bases remaining between them. The CDR3 runs 15 residues. For the CDR3, the DNA is TGCGCCAGCAGTGATAGTCGACAGTCCACCGGGGAGCTGTTTTTT. Amino acids: CASSDSRQSTGELFF.

The V and J genes are TRBV5-1 and TRBJ2-4; the D gene is possibly TRBD1 (6 bases). Germline CDR1 is SGHRS and CDR2 is YFSETQ. Trimming removed 1 base from V and 1 base from J, with 18 bases in between. The CDR3 extends over 18 amino acids. CDR3 sequence reads: CASSLYTGTDYAKNIQYF. DNA for the CDR3: TGCGCCAGCAGCTTGTACACAGGGACCGATTATGCCAAAAACATTCAGTACTTC.

The chain's CDR3 is CASSLMGTVNYGYTF. Here the CDR3 DNA reads TGCGCCAGCAGCTTGATGGGCACAGTTAACTATGGCTACACCTTC. The chain employs TRBV5-1 and TRBJ1-2, with D unresolved. Germline CDR1 is SGHRS and CDR2 is YFSETQ. This CDR3 has 15 amino acids. Trimming took 1 base from V and 1 from J, leaving 11 bases between them.

The chain's CDR3 is CASSLTPGIEQFF. CDR3 nucleotide sequence: TGTGCCAGCAGCTTAACACCGGGAATTGAGCAGTTCTTC. This chain links TRBV7-2 with TRBJ2-1; maybe TRBD2 (5 bases). The V and J ends lost 2 bases and 9 bases respectively, with 11 bases between them. This CDR3 region has 13 residues. Germline CDR1 is SGHTA and CDR2 is FQGNSA.

The chain has TRBV19 and TRBJ1-1, with D possibly matching TRBD1 (6 bases). V lost 9 bases to trimming and J lost 1 base, with 18 bases between them. Looked up from germline, CDR1 is LNHDA and CDR2 is SQIVND (reference sequence). The CDR3 is 15 amino acids. CDR3 nucleotide sequence: TGTGCCAGCTCCGGGACACCTCTAGGGAACACTGAAGCTTTCTTT. Protein: CASSGTPLGNTEAFF.

The chain combines TRBV11-2 with TRBJ1-2, with a tentative D call TRBD1 (6 bases). Germline lookup yields CDR1 SGHAT and CDR2 FQNNGV. The CDR3 covers 13 residues. Trimming left V 5 bases short and J 3 bases short, with 10 bases between. As DNA, the CDR3 is TGTGCCAGCAGCCGGGACACAGACTATGGCTACACCTTC. Residues: CASSRDTDYGYTF.

The rearrangement joins TRBV12-5 to TRBJ1-5, with 8 positions matching TRBD1. J gave up 0 bases and V 7 bases, and 11 bases lay outside the gene matches. The CDR3 spans 17 residues. The germline V gene encodes CDR1 LGHNT and CDR2 FRNRAP. CDR3 sequence (DNA): TGTGCTAGTGCCCGTGGGACAGGTCCCTCTAGCAATCAGCCCCAGCATTTT. The encoded protein is CASARGTGPSSNQPQHF.

V usage is TRBV11-2 and J usage is TRBJ1-5, with 9 bases that match TRBD1. This CDR3 has 15 residues. Germline CDR1 SGHAT, CDR2 FQNNGV. The ends lost 1 base at V and 4 bases at J; junction bases unmatched: 2. This chain's CDR3 is CASSLGGTGNQPQHF. In DNA, the CDR3 is TGTGCCAGCAGCTTAGGTGGGACAGGGAATCAGCCCCAGCATTTT.

V and J are TRBV5-6 and TRBJ1-5, with TRBD1 identical over 8 bases. The length of the CDR3 is 15 residues. CDR1 is SGHDT and CDR2 is YYEEEE in the germline V gene. V dropped 5 bases and J dropped 7; count of bases not matched to a gene: 11. Here the CDR3 DNA reads TGTGCCAGCAGTTCGGACAGGGCCGGTGGACAGCCCCAGCATTTT. This codes for CASSSDRAGGQPQHF. Full variable domain (remainder filled in from reference TRBV5-6 and TRBJ1-5): DAGVTQSPTHLIKTRGQQVTLRCSPKSGHDTVSWYQQALGQGPQFIFQYYEEEERQRGNFPDRFSGHQFPNYSSELNVNALLLGDSALYLCASSSDRAGGQPQHFGDGTRLSIL.

This chain joins TRBV6-5 and TRBJ1-6, with D possibly TRBD1 on 5 matching bases. Germline assignment: CDR1 MNHEY and CDR2 SVGAGI. The CDR3 spans 14 residues. Trimming left V 7 bases short and J 7 bases short, with 14 bases between. In nucleotides, the CDR3 is TGTGCCAGCAAACCGGGACTACCAAATTCACCCCTCCACTTT. Its translation: CASKPGLPNSPLHF.

This chain connects TRBV20-1 to TRBJ2-4, with D uncertain. Trimming pared 3 bases from V and 0 bases from J, leaving 3 bases between. Per the germline V gene, CDR1 is DFQATT and CDR2 is SNEGSKA (reference sequence). The length of the CDR3 is 12 residues. The CDR3 DNA follows: TGCAGTGCTAGTCAAGCCAAAAACATTCAGTACTTC. Its translation: CSASQAKNIQYF.

This sequence joins TRBV5-8 and TRBJ1-3; D is unclear. CDR3 size: 15 residues. With 1 base removed from V and 0 bases from J, the gap between germline ends came to 8 bases. Germline CDR1 SGHTS, CDR2 YDEGEE. Written as DNA, the CDR3 is TGTGCCAGCAGCTTGAATCTAGTCTCTGGAAACACCATATATTTT. Translating it yields CASSLNLVSGNTIYF.

The chain couples TRBV28 to TRBJ1-4; D remains unclear. Germline V gene data show CDR1 as MDHEN and CDR2 as SYDVKM. Trimming stripped 3 bases from V and 8 bases from J, with 7 bases between. The CDR3 consists of 12 residues. The CDR3 bases are TGTGCCAGCAGTTTTCAACGGGAAAAACTGTTTTTT. Translated: CASSFQREKLFF.

This clone was counted only a few times. The CDR3 coding sequence is TGTGCCAGCAGTTACAGAGATGGAAACACCATATATTTT. Protein product: CASSYRDGNTIYF. The J gene is TRBJ1-3, the V gene TRBV12-3 or TRBV12-4; D unresolved. This CDR3 has 13 residues. V gave up 4 bases and J gave up 3 bases, with 7 bases separating them.

J is TRBJ1-5 and V is TRBV6-5, with D hard to call. The germline V gene encodes CDR1 MNHEY and CDR2 SVGAGI. This CDR3 is built from 13 residues. With 6 bases removed from V and 5 bases from J, the gap between germline ends came to 11 bases. The CDR3 nucleotides read TGTGCCAGCAGACGACAACGAGATCAGCCCCAGCATTTT. It codes for CASRRQRDQPQHF.

The CDR3 reads CASSRTGADSPLHF. The CDR3, as DNA: TGTGCCAGCAGCCGGACAGGGGCGGATTCACCCCTCCACTTT. J is TRBJ1-6 and V is TRBV11-2; the match to TRBD1 covers 9 bases. The germline V gene encodes CDR1 SGHAT and CDR2 FQNNGV. V was pared by 5 bases and J by 8 bases, with 4 bases of the junction left unmatched. This CDR3 is 14 amino acids long.

The chain carries TRBV5-1 and TRBJ2-4, with TRBD1 identical over 8 bases. CDR1 and CDR2 from the germline V gene are SGHRS and YFSETQ. V lost 4 bases and J lost 6; bases outside the gene matches: 9. CDR3 size: 15 residues. The CDR3 is CASSPQGASGNIQYF. The CDR3 coding sequence is TGCGCCAGCAGCCCCCAGGGGGCTTCTGGAAACATTCAGTACTTC.

This clone is a singleton in its sample. The chain recombines TRBV6-5 with TRBJ1-1; no clear D. Trimming left V 4 bases short and J 2 bases short, with 14 bases between. The CDR3 loop spans 15 amino acids. The germline CDR1 and CDR2 sequences are MNHEY and SVGAGI. CDR3 bases: TGTGCCAGCAGTTCCCTCGGAGGCCCCAACACTGAAGCTTTCTTT. Translating gives CASSSLGGPNTEAFF.

In DNA, the CDR3 is TGCGCCAGCAGCGAACAGGGTTCTGTCGATGAGCAGTTCTTC. Protein product: CASSEQGSVDEQFF. The chain links TRBV5-1 to TRBJ2-1; D possibly corresponds to TRBD1 (6 bases). With 4 bases removed from V and 8 bases from J, the gap between germline ends came to 16 bases. This CDR3 has 14 residues. Germline V lookup: CDR1 SGHRS, CDR2 YFSETQ.

The chain uses TRBV19 and TRBJ1-6, with 7 nucleotides matching TRBD1. Germline V lookup: CDR1 LNHDA, CDR2 SQIVND (reference sequence). V shed 4 bases and J 5 bases; nucleotides not matched to a gene: 5. This CDR3 region has 15 residues. CDR3 DNA sequence: TGTGCCAGTAGTACCTCGACAGGGCATAATTCACCCCTCCACTTT. It yields the protein CASSTSTGHNSPLHF.